This T cell receptor beta chain appears in the sequencing data of a study of identical twins. V was pared by 7 bases and J by 4 bases, with 17 bases between. Per germline, CDR1 SGHRS and CDR2 YFSETQ. The CDR3 sequence is 15 residues long. Template switching introduced a universal primer site, and the cDNA bore unique molecular identifiers. TCRdb independently ran MiXCR on the 5' RACE reads; one entry per CDR3 protein. The data hold approximately 690,000 distinct CDR3 sequences, with roughly 6.2% observed a single time. The sequence came from a man younger than 35 in good health. The chain is built from TRBV5-1 and TRBJ2-2; D remains unclear. The sequenced material came from naive T cells sorted from blood. CDR3 sequence reads: CASGVWEIGTGELFF. CDR3 nucleotides: TGCGCCAGCGGCGTATGGGAAATAGGCACCGGGGAGCTGTTTTTT.